The count of the clone carrying this TCR beta chain is one. Antigen unknown. These data are taken from a study of post-analysis software for immune sequencing data. Study details: The disease courses covered relapsing-remitting, secondary progressive and progressive-relapsing multiple sclerosis.

General study findings and limits: Normalized Chao1 diversity was significantly lower in multiple sclerosis patients than in controls. By F measure, strong co-clustering occurred among samples prepared in the same batch.

Prepared libraries of TCR beta cDNA carried unique molecular identifiers. There were roughly 0.85 to 11 million T cells, and around 460,000 cDNA molecules came from them. MiXCR, run by TCRdb on the PCR reads, gives a single entry per CDR3 protein. In the table there are about 810,000 distinct CDR3 sequences, about 53% of which are singletons. The source material was blood. This sequence originates from a girl aged 5-17 years with multiple sclerosis.

For the CDR3, the DNA is TGTGCCAGCAGTTTTGCAGGGAATTCACCCCTCCACTTT. Its translation: CASSFAGNSPLHF. The chain joins TRBV27 to TRBJ1-6, with a possible D match to TRBD1 (5 bases). Germline CDR1 reads MNHEY; CDR2 reads SMNVEV (reference sequence). V was trimmed by 3 bases and J by 7 bases, leaving 7 bases between them. CDR3 length equals 13 residues.